This record covers a single TCR beta chain. The antigen remains undetermined. The data stem from a study of cytomegalovirus exposure and HLA in healthy donors. General study points: As confirmed in vitro, a few CMV-associated chains were specific for CMV antigens. The authors enumerated under 200 TCR beta chains as linked to cytomegalovirus. First-cohort TCR clusters tended to co-occur in the 130 or so validation repertoires, a later analysis found.

Germline V gives CDR1 SGHTA, CDR2 FQGTGA. The V gene end was trimmed by 1 base and the J gene end by 4 bases; junction bases not matched to a gene: 6. This CDR3 comprises 16 residues. Clones were sequenced by immunoSEQ multiplex PCR, and TCRdb holds only the in-frame ones, with some missing. The profile shows 90,000 to 130,000 clones, around nine tenths of them singletons. The receptor was isolated from a woman aged 25 to 39 in good health and CMV-seropositive. The chain joins TRBV7-3 to TRBJ2-5, with 10 bases aligning to TRBD1. The sequencing input was PBMCs. The CDR3 DNA sequence: TGTGCCAGCAGCTTAAGGGGACAGGGGAGCGGAGAGACCCAGTACTTC. Translated: CASSLRGQGSGETQYF. Together with reference TRBV7-3 and TRBJ2-5, the CDR3 gives the full variable domain: GAGVSQTPSNKVTEKGKYVELRCDPISGHTALYWYRQSLGQGPEFLIYFQGTGAADDSGLPNDRFFAVRPEGSVSTLKIQRTERGDSAVYLCASSLRGQGSGETQYFGPGTRLLVL.